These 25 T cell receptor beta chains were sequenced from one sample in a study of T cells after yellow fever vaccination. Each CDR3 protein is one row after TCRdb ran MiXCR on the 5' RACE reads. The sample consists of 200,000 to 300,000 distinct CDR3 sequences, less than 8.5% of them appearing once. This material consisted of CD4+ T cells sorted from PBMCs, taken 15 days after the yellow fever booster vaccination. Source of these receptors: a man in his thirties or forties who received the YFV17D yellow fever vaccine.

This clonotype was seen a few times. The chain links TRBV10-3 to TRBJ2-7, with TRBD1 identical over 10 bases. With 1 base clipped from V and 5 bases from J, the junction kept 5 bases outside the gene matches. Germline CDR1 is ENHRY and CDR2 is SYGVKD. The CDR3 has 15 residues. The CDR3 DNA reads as TGTGCCATCAGTGAGTGGGACAGGGGTAGAAACGAGCAGTACTTC. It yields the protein CAISEWDRGRNEQYF.

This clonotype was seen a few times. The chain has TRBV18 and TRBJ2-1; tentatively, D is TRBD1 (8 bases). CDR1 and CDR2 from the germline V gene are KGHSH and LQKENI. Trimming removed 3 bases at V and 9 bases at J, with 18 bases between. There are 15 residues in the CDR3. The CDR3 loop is CASSPDRAWGGEQFF. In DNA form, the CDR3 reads TGTGCCAGCTCACCGGACAGGGCCTGGGGGGGTGAGCAGTTCTTC.

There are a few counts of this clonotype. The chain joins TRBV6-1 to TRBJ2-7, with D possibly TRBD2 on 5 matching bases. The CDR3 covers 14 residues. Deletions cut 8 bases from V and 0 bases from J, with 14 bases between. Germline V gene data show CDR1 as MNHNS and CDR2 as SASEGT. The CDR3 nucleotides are TGTGCCAGCCGGGGAGCGGACCTCTCCTACGAGCAGTACTTC. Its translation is CASRGADLSYEQYF.

The CDR3 sequence is CSAPTPLGLAGFSYEQYF. The CDR3 DNA is TGCAGTGCTCCAACCCCCCTCGGACTAGCGGGTTTCTCCTACGAGCAGTACTTC. This chain links TRBV20-1 with TRBJ2-7; the match to TRBD2 covers 11 bases. CDR3 length: 18 amino acids. J lost 0 bases, V lost 5 bases, and 15 bases had no gene match. The germline CDR1 and CDR2 sequences are DFQATT and SNEGSKA (reference sequence).

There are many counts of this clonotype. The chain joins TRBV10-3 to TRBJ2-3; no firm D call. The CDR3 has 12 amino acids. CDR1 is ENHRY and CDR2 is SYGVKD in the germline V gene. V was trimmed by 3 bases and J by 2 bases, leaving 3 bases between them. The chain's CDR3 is CAISDYTDTQYF. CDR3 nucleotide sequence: TGTGCCATCAGTGACTACACAGATACGCAGTATTTT.

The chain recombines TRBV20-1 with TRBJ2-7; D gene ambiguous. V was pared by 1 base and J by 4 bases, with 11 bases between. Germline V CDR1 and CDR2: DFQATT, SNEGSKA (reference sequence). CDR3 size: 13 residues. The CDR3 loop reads CSARVLPRYEQYF. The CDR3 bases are TGCAGTGCTAGAGTCCTACCCAGATACGAGCAGTACTTC.

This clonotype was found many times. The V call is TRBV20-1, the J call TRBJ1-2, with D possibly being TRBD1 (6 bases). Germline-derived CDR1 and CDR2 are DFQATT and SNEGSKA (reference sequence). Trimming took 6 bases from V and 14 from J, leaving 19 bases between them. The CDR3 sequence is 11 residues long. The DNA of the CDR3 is TGCAGTGCCAAGGGGGGAATCCCCGGTACCTTC. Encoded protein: CSAKGGIPGTF.

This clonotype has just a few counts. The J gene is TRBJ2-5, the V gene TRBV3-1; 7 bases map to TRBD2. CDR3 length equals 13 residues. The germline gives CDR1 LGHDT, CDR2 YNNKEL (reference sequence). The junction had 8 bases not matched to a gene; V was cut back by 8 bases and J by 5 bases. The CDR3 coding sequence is TGTGCCAGCGACTTCCGCGGGAGTGAGACCCAGTACTTC. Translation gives CASDFRGSETQYF.

CDR3 nucleotide sequence: TGTGCCAGCAGTTTAGGAGCTAAGATCTACGAGCAGTACTTC. Its translation is CASSLGAKIYEQYF. The gene calls are TRBV27 and TRBJ2-7; no definite D call. The germline CDR1 and CDR2 sequences are MNHEY and SMNVEV (reference sequence). Trimming took 2 bases from V and 3 from J, leaving 11 bases between them. The CDR3 contains 14 residues.

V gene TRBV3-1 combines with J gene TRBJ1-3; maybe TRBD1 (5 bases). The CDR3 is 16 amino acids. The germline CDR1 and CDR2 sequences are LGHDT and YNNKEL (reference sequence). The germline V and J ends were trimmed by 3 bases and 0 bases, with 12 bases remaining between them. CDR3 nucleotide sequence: TGTGCCAGCAGCCAGGGGGGACGGATCTCTGGAAACACCATATATTTT. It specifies CASSQGGRISGNTIYF.

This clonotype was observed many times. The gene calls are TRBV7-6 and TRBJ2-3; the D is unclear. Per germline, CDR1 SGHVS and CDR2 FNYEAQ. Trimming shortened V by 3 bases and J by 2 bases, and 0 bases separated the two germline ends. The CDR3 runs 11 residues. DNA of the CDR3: TGTGCCAGCAGCTTCACAGATACGCAGTATTTT. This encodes CASSFTDTQYF.

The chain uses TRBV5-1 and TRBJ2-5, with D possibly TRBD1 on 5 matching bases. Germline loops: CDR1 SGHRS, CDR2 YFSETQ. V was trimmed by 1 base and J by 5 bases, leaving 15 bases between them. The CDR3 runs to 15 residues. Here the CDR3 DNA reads TGCGCCAGCAGCTTGAACACCGGACACCCGGAGACCCAGTACTTC. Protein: CASSLNTGHPETQYF.

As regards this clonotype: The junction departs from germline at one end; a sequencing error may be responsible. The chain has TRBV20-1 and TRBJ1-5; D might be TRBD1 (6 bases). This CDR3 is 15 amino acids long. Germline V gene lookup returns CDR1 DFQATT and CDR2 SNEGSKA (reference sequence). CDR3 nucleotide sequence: TGCAGTGCTAGAGAGGACAGCTATAGCAATCAGCACCAGCATTTT. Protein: CSAREDSYSNQHQHF.

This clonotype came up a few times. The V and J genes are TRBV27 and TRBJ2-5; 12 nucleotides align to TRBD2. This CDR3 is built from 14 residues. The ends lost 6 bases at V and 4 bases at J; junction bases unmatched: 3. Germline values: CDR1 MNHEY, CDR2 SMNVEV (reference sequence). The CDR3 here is CASRLAGGGETQYF. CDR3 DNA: TGTGCCAGCAGGCTAGCGGGAGGGGGAGAGACCCAGTACTTC.

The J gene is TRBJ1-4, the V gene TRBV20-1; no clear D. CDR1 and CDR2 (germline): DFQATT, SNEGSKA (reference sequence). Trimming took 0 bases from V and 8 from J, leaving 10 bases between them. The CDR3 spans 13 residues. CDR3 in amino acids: CSAREGRREKLFF. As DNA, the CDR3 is TGCAGTGCTAGAGAGGGCAGGAGGGAAAAACTGTTTTTT.

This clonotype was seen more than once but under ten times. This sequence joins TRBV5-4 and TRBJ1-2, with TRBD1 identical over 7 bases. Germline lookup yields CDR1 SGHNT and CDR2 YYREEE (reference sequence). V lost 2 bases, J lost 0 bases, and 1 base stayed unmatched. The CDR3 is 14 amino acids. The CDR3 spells CASSFQGANYGYTF. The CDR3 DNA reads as TGTGCCAGCAGCTTTCAGGGGGCTAACTATGGCTACACCTTC.

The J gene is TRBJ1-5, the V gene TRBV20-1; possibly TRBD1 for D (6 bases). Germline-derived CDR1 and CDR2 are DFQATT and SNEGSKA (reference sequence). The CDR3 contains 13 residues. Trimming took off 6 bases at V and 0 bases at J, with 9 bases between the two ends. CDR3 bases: TGCAGTGCGAGGGACATTAGCAATCAGCCCCAGCATTTT. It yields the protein CSARDISNQPQHF.

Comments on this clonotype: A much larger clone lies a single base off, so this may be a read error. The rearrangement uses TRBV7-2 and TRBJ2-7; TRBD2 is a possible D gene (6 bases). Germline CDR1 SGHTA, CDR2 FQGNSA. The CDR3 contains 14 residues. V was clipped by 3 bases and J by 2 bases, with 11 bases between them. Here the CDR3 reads CASSFSRGTYEQYF. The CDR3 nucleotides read TGTGCCAGCAGCTTTTCTCGGGGGACCTACGAGCAGTACTTC. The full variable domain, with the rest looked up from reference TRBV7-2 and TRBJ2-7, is GAGVSQSPSNKVTEKGKDVELRCDPISGHTALYWYRQSLGQGLEFLIYFQGNSAPDKSGLPSDRFSAERTGGSVSTLTIQRTQQEDSAVYLCASSFSRGTYEQYFGPGTRLTVT.

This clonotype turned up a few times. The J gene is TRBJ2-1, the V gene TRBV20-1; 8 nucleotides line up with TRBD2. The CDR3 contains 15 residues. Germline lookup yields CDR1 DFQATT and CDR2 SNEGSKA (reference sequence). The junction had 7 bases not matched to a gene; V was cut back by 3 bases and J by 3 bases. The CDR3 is CSARTERELYNEQFF. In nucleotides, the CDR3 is TGCAGTGCTAGGACCGAGCGGGAGCTCTACAATGAGCAGTTCTTC.

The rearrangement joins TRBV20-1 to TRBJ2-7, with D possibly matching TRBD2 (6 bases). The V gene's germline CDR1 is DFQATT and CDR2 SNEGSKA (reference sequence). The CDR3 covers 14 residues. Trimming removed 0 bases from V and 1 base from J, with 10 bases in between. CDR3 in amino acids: CSARDAGPSYEQYF. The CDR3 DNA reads TGCAGTGCTAGAGATGCGGGGCCATCCTACGAGCAGTACTTC.

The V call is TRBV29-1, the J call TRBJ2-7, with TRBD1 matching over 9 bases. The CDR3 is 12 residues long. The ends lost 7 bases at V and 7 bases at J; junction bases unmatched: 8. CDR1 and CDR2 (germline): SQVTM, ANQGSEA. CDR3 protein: CSGGQGLMEQYF. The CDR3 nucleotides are TGCAGCGGGGGACAGGGCCTGATGGAGCAGTACTTC.

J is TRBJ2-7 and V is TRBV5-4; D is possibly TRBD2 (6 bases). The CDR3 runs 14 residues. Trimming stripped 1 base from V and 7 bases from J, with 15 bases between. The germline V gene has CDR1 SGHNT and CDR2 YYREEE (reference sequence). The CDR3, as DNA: TGTGCCAGCAGCTTGACTAGCCAGTCGGGTGAGCAGTACTTC. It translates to CASSLTSQSGEQYF.

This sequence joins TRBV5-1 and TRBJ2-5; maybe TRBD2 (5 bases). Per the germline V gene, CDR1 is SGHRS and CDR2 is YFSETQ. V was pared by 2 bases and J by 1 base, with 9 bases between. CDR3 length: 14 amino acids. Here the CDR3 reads CASSLIGIQETQYF. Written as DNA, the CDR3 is TGCGCCAGCAGCTTAATCGGGATCCAAGAGACCCAGTACTTC.

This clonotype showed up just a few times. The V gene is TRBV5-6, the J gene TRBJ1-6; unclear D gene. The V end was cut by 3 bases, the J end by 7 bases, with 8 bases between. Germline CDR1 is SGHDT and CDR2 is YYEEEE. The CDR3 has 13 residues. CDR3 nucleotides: TGTGCCAGCAGCTCGATGAGGAATTCACCCCTCCACTTT. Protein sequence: CASSSMRNSPLHF.

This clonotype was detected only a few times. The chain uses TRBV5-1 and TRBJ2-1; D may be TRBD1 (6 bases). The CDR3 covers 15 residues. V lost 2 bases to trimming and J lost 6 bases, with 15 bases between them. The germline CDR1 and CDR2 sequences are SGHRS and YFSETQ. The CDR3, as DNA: TGCGCCAGCAGCTTCGAGGGACAACCCAGCAATGAGCAGTTCTTC. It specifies CASSFEGQPSNEQFF.